Listed below are T cell receptor beta chains from one sample, sequenced in a study of shared clonotypes between healthy human individuals. Sequencing was performed with immunoSEQ multiplex PCR; in TCRdb, only in-frame clones are kept and a portion is missing. The sample gives some 700,000 clones, around 91% of which show up once; about 33% is in the top ten. The sequenced sample was memory CD8+ T cells from PBMCs. All receptors derive from a man in his late teens or twenties in good health. Some clones in this sample may be carry-over from other donors' samples. Both conserved end residues are part of each CDR3. A D gene is named only where the DNA matches it firmly. A clone size is listed for some rows: how often the clone was seen (once, few, many), or a class if it is expanded.

j_call: TRBJ2-3; d_call: TRBD2; clone_size: -; v_call: TRBV27; cdr3_aa: CASRRLAGASDTQYF; cdr3_nt: TGTGCCAGCAGGCGACTAGCGGGGGCCTCGGATACGCAGTATTTT
j_call: TRBJ2-1; d_call: -; clone_size: medium-sized; v_call: TRBV2; cdr3_aa: CASSAGFPLYNEQFF; cdr3_nt: TGTGCCAGCAGTGCGGGTTTCCCTCTTTACAATGAGCAGTTCTTC
j_call: TRBJ2-7; d_call: -; clone_size: once; v_call: TRBV11-2; cdr3_aa: CASSSRQHTYEQYF; cdr3_nt: TGTGCCAGCAGCTCCCGACAGCACACCTACGAGCAGTACTTC
j_call: TRBJ1-5; d_call: -; clone_size: -; v_call: TRBV6-5; cdr3_aa: CASSYSRTQQPQHF; cdr3_nt: TGTGCCAGCAGTTACAGCAGGACACAACAGCCCCAGCATTTT
j_call: TRBJ2-1; d_call: -; clone_size: -; v_call: TRBV28; cdr3_aa: CASSLVTYNEQFF; cdr3_nt: TGTGCCAGCAGTTTAGTTACTTACAATGAGCAGTTCTTC
j_call: TRBJ1-2; d_call: -; clone_size: -; v_call: TRBV7-8; cdr3_aa: CASSIGYGYTF; cdr3_nt: TGTGCCAGCAGCATAGGATATGGCTACACCTTC
j_call: TRBJ1-1; d_call: -; clone_size: once; v_call: TRBV10-1; cdr3_aa: CASSPSQGTEAFF; cdr3_nt: TGCGCCAGCAGTCCATCCCAGGGGACTGAAGCTTTCTTT
j_call: TRBJ2-5; d_call: -; clone_size: -; v_call: TRBV4-3; cdr3_aa: CASSQDRVGGETQYF; cdr3_nt: TGCGCCAGCAGCCAAGATCGGGTAGGCGGAGAGACCCAGTACTTC
j_call: TRBJ2-5; d_call: -; clone_size: -; v_call: TRBV19; cdr3_aa: CASRPSRAQYF; cdr3_nt: TGTGCCAGTCGACCGTCAAGGGCCCAGTACTTC
j_call: TRBJ1-5; d_call: -; clone_size: -; v_call: TRBV10-3; cdr3_aa: CATQLGGRSNQPQHF; cdr3_nt: TGTGCCACCCAACTCGGGGGTAGGAGCAATCAGCCCCAGCATTTT
j_call: TRBJ2-7; d_call: -; clone_size: -; v_call: TRBV11-2; cdr3_aa: CASSLWGHEQYF; cdr3_nt: TGTGCCAGCAGCTTATGGGGTCATGAGCAGTACTTC
j_call: TRBJ2-5; d_call: TRBD1; clone_size: -; v_call: TRBV4-1; cdr3_aa: CASSQAWGQMNQETQYF; cdr3_nt: TGCGCCAGCAGCCAAGCCTGGGGACAGATGAACCAAGAGACCCAGTACTTC